This T cell receptor beta chain appears in the sequencing data of a study of cytomegalovirus exposure and HLA in healthy donors. Study-level information: A subsequent analysis stated that the 95 to 150 validation repertoires were run on the same platform as the roughly 710 first-cohort repertoires. Overall study findings and caveats: The study recorded 150 to 200 TCR beta chains that were cytomegalovirus-associated.

The donors formed part of the approximately 130-subject validation cohort, distinct from the roughly 600-subject first cohort. Repertoires were generated with immunoSEQ multiplex PCR, while TCRdb's copy carries only in-frame clones and drops some. Of under 95,000 clones listed, 85% to 95% are singletons. Worth noting for this clone: Its antigen is still unknown.

The CDR3 covers 15 residues. V trimming: 4 bases; J trimming: 0 bases; junction bases outside the gene matches: 3. Germline V gene data show CDR1 as SGHNT and CDR2 as YYREEE (reference sequence). The sequence was obtained from a woman aged 18-30 years in good health and CMV-seronegative. Sequencing used PBMCs. The chain employs TRBV5-4 and TRBJ2-7, with TRBD2 identical over 11 bases. The CDR3 DNA is TGTGCCAGCAGCGCCGGACTAGCGGGCTCCTACGAGCAGTACTTC. Translation: CASSAGLAGSYEQYF.